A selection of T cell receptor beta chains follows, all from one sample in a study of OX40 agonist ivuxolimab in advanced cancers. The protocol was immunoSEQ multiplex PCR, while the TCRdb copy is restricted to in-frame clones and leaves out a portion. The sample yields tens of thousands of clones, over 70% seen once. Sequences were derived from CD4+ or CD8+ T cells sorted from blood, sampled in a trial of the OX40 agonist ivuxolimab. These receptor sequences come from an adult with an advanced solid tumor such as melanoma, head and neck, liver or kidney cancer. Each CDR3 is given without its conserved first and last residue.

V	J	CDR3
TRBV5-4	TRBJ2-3	ASSLRLAGGSTDTQY
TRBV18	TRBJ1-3	ASSPGGGSSGNTIY
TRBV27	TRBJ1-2	ASSQLTETEHGYT
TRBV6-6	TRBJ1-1	ASSHPGRDEAF
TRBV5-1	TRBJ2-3	ASSPGTGDTQY
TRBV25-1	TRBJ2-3	ASSEAGFTDTQY
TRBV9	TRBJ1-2	ASSVAGVGLGYT
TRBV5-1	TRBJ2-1	ASSPPDRGRNEQF
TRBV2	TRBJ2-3	ASSELGGTDTQY
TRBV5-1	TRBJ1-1	ASRQDGQGNTEAF
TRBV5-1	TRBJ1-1	ASSPLGNWNTEAF
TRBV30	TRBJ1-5	AWSVRGGWDQPQH
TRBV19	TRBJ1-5	ASSFLQGGRRPQH
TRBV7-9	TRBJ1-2	ASSISGLFGYT